Each of the 2 T cell receptor beta chains below was sequenced from the same sample in a study of T cells in Graves' hyperthyroidism and ophthalmopathy. Amplified regions were TCR beta CDR3 sequences from RNA transcripts. HTBI primers drove first-round RT-PCR of the TCR CDR3. One entry per CDR3 protein results from TCRdb running MiXCR on the multiplex PCR reads. The profile shows 94,000 or so distinct CDR3 sequences, 51% of them singletons. Sequencing was done on a sample of blood. These receptors were taken from a middle-aged woman with Graves' hyperthyroidism.

This clonotype was counted many times. V and J are TRBV20-1 and TRBJ2-7; 7 positions agree with TRBD2. From germline, CDR1 is DFQATT and CDR2 SNEGSKA (reference sequence). This CDR3 spans 11 amino acids. V was clipped by 3 bases and J by 4 bases; unmatched bases: 0. The chain's CDR3 is CSASGGYEQYF. For the CDR3, the DNA is TGCAGTGCTAGCGGGGGGTACGAGCAGTACTTC.

This clonotype has ten or more counts. V is TRBV20-1 and J is TRBJ2-7; unclear D gene. Germline CDR1 DFQATT, CDR2 SNEGSKA (reference sequence). With 0 bases removed from V and 0 bases from J, the gap between germline ends came to 12 bases. The CDR3 consists of 15 residues. The CDR3 DNA sequence: TGCAGTGCTAGAGATGCGCGGTTAAGCTCCTACGAGCAGTACTTC. This translates into CSARDARLSSYEQYF.